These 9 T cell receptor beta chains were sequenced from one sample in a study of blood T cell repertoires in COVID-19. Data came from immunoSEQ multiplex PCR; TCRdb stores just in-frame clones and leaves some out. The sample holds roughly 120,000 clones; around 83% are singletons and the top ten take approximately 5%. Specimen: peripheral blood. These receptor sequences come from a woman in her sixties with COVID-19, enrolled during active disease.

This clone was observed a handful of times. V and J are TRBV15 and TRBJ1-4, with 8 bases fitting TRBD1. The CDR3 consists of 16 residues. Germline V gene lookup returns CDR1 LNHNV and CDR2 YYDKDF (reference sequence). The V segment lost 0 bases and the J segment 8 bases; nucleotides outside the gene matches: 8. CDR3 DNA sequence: TGTGCCACCAGCAGAGATCTCGGGACAGGAGGCGAAAAACTGTTTTTT. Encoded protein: CATSRDLGTGGEKLFF.

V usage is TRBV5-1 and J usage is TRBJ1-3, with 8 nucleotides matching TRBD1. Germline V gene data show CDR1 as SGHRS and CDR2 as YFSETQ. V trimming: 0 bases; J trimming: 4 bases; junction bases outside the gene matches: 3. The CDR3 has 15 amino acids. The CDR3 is CASSLETGVGNTIYF. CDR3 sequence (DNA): TGCGCCAGCAGCTTGGAGACAGGGGTCGGAAACACCATATATTTT.

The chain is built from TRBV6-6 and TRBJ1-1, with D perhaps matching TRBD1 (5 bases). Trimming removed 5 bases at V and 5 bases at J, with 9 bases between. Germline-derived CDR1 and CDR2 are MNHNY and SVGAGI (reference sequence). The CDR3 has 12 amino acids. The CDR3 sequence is CASSGRVTEAFF. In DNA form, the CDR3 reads TGTGCCAGCAGTGGCAGGGTAACTGAAGCTTTCTTT.

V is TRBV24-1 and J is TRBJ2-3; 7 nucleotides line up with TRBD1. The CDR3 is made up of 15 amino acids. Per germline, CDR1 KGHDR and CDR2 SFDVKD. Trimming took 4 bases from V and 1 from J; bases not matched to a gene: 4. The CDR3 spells CATSEPGTGTDTQYF. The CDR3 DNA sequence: TGTGCCACCAGTGAGCCCGGGACAGGCACAGATACGCAGTATTTT.

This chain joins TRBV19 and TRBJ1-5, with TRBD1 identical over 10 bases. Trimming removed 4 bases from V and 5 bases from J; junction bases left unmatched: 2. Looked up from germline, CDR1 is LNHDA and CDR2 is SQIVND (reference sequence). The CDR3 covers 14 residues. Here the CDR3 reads CASSTDRGDQPQHF. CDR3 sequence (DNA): TGTGCCAGTAGTACGGACAGGGGGGATCAGCCCCAGCATTTT.

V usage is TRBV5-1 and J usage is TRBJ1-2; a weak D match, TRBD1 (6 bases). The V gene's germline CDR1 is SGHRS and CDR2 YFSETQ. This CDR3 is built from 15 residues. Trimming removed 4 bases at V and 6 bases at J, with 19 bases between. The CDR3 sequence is CASSPRRGEGHGYTF. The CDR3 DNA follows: TGCGCCAGCAGCCCCAGGAGGGGGGAGGGCCATGGCTACACCTTC. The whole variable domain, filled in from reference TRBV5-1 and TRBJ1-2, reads KAGVTQTPRYLIKTRGQQVTLSCSPISGHRSVSWYQQTPGQGLQFLFEYFSETQRNKGNFPGRFSGRQFSNSRSEMNVSTLELGDSALYLCASSPRRGEGHGYTFGSGTRLTVV.

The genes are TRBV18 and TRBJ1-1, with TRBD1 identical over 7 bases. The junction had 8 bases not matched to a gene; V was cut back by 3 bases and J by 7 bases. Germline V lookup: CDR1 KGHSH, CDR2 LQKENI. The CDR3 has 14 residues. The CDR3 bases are TGTGCCAGCTCACCGACAGGGCGGTCCGATGAAGCTTTCTTT. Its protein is CASSPTGRSDEAFF. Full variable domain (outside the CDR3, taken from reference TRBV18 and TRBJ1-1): NAGVMQNPRHLVRRRGQEARLRCSPMKGHSHVYWYRQLPEEGLKFMVYLQKENIIDESGMPKERFSAEFPKEGPSILRIQQVVRGDSAAYFCASSPTGRSDEAFFGQGTRLTVV.

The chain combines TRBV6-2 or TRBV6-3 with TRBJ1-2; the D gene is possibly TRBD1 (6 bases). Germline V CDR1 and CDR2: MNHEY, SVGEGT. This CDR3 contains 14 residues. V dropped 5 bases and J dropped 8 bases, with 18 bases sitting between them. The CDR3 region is CASSLLRGVEGYTF. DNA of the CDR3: TGTGCCAGCAGTCTACTCAGGGGCGTAGAGGGCTACACCTTC.

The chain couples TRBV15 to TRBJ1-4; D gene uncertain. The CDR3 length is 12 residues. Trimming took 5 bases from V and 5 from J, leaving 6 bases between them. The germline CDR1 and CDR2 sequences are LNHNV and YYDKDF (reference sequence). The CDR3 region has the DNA TGTGCCACCAGCGGGCCAAATGAAAAACTGTTTTTT. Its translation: CATSGPNEKLFF.